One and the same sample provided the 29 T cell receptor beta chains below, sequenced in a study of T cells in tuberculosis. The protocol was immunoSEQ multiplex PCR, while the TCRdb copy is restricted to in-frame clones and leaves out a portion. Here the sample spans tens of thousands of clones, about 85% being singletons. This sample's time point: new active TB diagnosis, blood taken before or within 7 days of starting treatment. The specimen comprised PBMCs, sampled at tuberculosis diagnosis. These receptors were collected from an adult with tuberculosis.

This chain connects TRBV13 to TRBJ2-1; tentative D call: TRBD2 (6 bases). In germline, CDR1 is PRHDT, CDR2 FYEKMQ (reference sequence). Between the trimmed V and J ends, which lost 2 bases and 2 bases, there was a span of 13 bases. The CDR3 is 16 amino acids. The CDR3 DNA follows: TGTGCCAGCAGCTTAACTTTAGCGGCTCCCTACAATGAGCAGTTCTTC. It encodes CASSLTLAAPYNEQFF.

CDR3 in amino acids: CASSLRHMNTEAFF. The CDR3 DNA follows: TGTGCCAGCAGTTTACGACACATGAACACTGAAGCTTTCTTT. The chain links TRBV28 to TRBJ1-1; D unclear. This CDR3 spans 14 amino acids. Trimming took 2 bases from V and 0 from J, leaving 7 bases between them. From germline, CDR1 is MDHEN and CDR2 SYDVKM.

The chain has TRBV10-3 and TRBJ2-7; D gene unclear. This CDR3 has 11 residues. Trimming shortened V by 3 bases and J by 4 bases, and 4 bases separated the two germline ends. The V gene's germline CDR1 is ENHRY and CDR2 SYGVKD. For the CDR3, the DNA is TGTGCCATCAGTGATTCATACGAGCAGTACTTC. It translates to CAISDSYEQYF.

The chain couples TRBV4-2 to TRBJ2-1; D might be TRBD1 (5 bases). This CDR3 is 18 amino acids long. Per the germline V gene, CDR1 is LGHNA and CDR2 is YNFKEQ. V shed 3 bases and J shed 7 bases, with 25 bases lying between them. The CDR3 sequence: CASSQTVILGPSRNEQFF. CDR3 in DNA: TGTGCCAGCAGCCAGACAGTCATCCTAGGGCCCTCGAGGAATGAGCAGTTCTTC.

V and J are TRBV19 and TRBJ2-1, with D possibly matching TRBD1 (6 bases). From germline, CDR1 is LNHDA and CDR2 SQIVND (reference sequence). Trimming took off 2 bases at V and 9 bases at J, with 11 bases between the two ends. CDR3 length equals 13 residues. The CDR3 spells CASSISGDTEQFF. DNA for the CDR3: TGTGCCAGTAGTATATCTGGGGACACTGAGCAGTTCTTC. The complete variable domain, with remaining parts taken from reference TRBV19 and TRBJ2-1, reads DGGITQSPKYLFRKEGQNVTLSCEQNLNHDAMYWYRQDPGQGLRLIYYSQIVNDFQKGDIAEGYSVSREKKESFPLTVTSAQKNPTAFYLCASSISGDTEQFFGPGTRLTVL.

Here the CDR3 DNA reads TGTGCCACAGGGGTAAATCAGCCCCAGCATTTT. Translated, it gives CATGVNQPQHF. The chain employs TRBV6-5 and TRBJ1-5; D might be TRBD1 (6 bases). V dropped 10 bases and J dropped 4 bases, with 8 bases sitting between them. The CDR3 has 11 amino acids. Looked up from germline, CDR1 is MNHEY and CDR2 is SVGAGI.

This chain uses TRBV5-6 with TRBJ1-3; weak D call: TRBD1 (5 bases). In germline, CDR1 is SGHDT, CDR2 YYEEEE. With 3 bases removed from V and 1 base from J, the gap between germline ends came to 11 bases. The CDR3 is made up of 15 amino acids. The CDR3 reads CASSSTDSSGNTIYF. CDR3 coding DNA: TGTGCCAGCAGCTCGACAGACTCATCTGGAAACACCATATATTTT.

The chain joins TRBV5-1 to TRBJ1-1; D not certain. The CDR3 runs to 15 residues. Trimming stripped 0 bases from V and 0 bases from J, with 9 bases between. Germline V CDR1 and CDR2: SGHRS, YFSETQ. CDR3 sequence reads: CASSLESGLNTEAFF. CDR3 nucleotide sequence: TGCGCCAGCAGCTTGGAATCGGGTTTGAACACTGAAGCTTTCTTT.

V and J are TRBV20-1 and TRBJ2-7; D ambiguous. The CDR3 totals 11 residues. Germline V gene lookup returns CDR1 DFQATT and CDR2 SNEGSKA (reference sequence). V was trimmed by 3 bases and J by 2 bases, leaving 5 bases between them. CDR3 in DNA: TGCAGTGCTAGCGGAGCCTACGAGCAGTACTTC. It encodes CSASGAYEQYF.

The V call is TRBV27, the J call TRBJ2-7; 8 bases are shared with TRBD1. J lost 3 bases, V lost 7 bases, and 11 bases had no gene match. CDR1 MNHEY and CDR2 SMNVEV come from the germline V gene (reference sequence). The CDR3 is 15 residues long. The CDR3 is CASTSADRVNYEQYF. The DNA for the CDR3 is TGTGCCAGCACTTCCGCGGACAGGGTAAACTACGAGCAGTACTTC.

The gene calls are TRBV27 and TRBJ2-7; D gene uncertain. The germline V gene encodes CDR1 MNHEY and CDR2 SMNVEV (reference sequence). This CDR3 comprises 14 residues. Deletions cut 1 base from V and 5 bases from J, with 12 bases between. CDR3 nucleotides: TGTGCCAGCAGTTTATTCGAATCGAGCAACGAGCAGTACTTC. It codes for CASSLFESSNEQYF.

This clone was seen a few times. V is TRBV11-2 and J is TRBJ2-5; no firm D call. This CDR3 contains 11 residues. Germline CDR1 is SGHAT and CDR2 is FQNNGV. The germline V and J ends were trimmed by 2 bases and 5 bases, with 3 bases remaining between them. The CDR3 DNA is TGTGCCAGCAGCTTACTGGAGACCCAGTACTTC. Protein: CASSLLETQYF.

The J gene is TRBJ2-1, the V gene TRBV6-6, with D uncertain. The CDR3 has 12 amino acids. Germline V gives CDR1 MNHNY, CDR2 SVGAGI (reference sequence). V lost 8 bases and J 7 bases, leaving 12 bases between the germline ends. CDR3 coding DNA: TGTGCCAGCGGAAGCAGGTCGAATGAGCAGTTCTTC. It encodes CASGSRSNEQFF.

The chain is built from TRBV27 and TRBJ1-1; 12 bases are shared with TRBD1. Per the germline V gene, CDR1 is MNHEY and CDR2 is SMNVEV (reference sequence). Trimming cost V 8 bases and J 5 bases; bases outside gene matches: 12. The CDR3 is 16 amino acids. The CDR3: CASRFLGQGATTEAFF. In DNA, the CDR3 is TGTGCCAGCCGCTTCCTGGGACAGGGGGCGACAACTGAAGCTTTCTTT.

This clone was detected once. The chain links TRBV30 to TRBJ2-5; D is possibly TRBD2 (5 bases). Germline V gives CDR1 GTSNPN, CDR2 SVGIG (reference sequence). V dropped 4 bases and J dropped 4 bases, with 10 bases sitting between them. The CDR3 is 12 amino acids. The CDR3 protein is CAWNPGIETQYF. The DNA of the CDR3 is TGTGCCTGGAACCCGGGGATAGAGACCCAGTACTTC.

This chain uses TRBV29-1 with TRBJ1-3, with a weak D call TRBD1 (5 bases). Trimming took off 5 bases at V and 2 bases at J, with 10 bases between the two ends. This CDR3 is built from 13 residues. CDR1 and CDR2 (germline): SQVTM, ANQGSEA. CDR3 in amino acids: CSVQEGPGNTIYF. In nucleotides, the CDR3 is TGCAGCGTTCAGGAGGGGCCTGGAAACACCATATATTTT.

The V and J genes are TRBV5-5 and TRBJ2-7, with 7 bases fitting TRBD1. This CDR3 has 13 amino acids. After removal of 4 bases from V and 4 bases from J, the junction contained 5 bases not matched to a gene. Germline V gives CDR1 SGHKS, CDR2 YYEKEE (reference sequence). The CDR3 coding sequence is TGTGCCAGCAGCCCGGGACAGACTTACGAGCAGTACTTC. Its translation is CASSPGQTYEQYF.

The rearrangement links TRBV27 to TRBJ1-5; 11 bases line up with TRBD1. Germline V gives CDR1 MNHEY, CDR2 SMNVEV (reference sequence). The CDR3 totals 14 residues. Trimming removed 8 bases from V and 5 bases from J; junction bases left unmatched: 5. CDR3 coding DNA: TGTGCCAGCGGGCTGGACAGGGGGCATCAGCCCCAGCATTTT. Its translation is CASGLDRGHQPQHF.

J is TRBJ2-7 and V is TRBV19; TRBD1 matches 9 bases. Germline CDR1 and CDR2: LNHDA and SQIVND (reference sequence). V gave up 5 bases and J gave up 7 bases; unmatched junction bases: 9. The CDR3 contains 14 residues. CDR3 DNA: TGTGCCAGTAGTCATACAGGGGGCGCGGGGGAGCAGTACTTC. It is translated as CASSHTGGAGEQYF.

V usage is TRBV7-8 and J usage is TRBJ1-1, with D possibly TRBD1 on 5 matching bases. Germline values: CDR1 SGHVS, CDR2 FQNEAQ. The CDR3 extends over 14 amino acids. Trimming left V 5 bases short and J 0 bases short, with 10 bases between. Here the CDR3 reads CASSPDTMNTEAFF. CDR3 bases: TGTGCCAGCAGCCCGGACACCATGAACACTGAAGCTTTCTTT.

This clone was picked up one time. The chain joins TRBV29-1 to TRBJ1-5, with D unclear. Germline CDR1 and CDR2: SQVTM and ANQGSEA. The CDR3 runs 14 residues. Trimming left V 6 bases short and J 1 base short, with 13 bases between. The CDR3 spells CSVADQPSNQPQHF. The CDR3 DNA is TGCAGCGTAGCGGACCAGCCCAGCAATCAGCCCCAGCATTTT.

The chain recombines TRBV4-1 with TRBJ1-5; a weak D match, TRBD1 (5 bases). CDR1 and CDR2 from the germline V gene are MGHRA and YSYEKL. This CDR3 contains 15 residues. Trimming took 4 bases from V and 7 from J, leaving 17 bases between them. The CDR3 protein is CASSPVYGAGQPQHF. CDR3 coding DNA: TGCGCCAGCAGCCCGGTCTATGGGGCAGGACAGCCCCAGCATTTT.

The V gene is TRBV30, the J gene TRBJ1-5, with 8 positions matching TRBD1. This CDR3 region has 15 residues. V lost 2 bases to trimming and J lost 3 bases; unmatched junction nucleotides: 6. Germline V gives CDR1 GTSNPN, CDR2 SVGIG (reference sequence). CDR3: CAWSQGARYNQPQHF. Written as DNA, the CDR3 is TGTGCCTGGAGTCAGGGGGCGAGGTACAATCAGCCCCAGCATTTT.

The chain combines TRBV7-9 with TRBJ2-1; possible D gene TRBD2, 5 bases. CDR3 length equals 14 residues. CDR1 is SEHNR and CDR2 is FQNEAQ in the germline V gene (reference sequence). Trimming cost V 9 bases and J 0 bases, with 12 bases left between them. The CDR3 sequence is CASAASLSYNEQFF. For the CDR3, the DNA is TGTGCCAGTGCAGCTAGCCTCTCCTACAATGAGCAGTTCTTC.

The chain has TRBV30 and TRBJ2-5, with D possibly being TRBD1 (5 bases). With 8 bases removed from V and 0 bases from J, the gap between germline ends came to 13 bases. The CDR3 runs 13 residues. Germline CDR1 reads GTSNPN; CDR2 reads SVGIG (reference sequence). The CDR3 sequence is CAGALRYQETQYF. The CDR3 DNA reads TGTGCCGGGGCGTTGAGGTACCAAGAGACCCAGTACTTC.

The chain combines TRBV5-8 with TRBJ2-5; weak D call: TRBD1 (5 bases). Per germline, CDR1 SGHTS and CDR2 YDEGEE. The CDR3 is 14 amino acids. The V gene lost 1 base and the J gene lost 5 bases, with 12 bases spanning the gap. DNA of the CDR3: TGTGCCAGCAGCTTGAAGGGGCTAGGGGAGACCCAGTACTTC. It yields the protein CASSLKGLGETQYF.

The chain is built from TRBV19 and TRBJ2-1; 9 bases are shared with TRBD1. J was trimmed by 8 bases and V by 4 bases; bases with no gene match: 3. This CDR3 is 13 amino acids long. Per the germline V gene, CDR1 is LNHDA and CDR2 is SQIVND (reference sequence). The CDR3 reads CASSRDRVDEQFF. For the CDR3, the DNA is TGTGCCAGTAGTAGGGACAGGGTAGATGAGCAGTTCTTC.

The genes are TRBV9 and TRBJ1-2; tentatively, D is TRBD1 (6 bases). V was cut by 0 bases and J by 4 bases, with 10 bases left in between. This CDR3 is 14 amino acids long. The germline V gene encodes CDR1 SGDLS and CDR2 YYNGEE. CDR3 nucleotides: TGTGCCAGCAGCGTAGAAGTCAGGGGCTATGGCTACACCTTC. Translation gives CASSVEVRGYGYTF.

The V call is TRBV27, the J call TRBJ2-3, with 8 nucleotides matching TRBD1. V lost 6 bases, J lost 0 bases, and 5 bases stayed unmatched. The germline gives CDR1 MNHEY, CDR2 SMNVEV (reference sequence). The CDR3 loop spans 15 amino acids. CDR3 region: CASRAWDRSTDTQYF. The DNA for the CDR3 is TGTGCCAGCAGGGCTTGGGACAGGAGCACAGATACGCAGTATTTT.